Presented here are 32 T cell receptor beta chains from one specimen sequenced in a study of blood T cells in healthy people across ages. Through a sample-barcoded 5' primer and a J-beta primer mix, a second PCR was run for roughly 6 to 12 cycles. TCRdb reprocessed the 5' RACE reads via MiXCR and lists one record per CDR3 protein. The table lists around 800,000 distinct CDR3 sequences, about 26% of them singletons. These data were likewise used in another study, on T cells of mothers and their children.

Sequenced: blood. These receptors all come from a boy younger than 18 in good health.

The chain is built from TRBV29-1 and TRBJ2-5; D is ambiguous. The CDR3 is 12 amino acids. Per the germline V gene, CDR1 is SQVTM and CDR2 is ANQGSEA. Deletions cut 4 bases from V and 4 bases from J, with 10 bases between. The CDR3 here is CSVADTIETQYF. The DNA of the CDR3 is TGCAGCGTTGCCGACACCATAGAGACCCAGTACTTC.

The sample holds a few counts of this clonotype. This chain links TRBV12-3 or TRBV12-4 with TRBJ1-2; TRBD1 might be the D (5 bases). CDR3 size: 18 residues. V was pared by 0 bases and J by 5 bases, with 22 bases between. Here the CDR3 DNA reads TGTGCCAGCAGTTTAGCGGATCTCGTCGCGGGGACCCTTTATGGCTACACCTTC. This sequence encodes CASSLADLVAGTLYGYTF.

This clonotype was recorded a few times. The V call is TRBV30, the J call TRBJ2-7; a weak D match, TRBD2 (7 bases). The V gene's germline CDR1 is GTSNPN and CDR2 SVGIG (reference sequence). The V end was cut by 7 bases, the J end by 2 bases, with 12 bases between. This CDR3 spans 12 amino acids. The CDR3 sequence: CAYNGGPYEQYF. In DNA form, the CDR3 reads TGTGCCTACAACGGGGGGCCCTACGAGCAGTACTTC.

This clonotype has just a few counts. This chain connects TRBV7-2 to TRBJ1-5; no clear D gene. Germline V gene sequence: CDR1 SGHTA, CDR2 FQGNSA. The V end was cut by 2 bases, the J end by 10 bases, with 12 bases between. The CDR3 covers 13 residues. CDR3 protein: CASSLRHEGPQHF. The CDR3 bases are TGTGCCAGCAGCTTACGGCACGAGGGTCCCCAGCATTTT.

CDR3 sequence (DNA): TGTGCCAGCAAGCAGGGTGAAAAACTGTTTTTT. Amino acids: CASKQGEKLFF. V is TRBV7-2 and J is TRBJ1-4; maybe TRBD1 (5 bases). The CDR3 length is 11 residues. Per the germline V gene, CDR1 is SGHTA and CDR2 is FQGNSA. V lost 7 bases and J 7 bases, leaving 7 bases between the germline ends.

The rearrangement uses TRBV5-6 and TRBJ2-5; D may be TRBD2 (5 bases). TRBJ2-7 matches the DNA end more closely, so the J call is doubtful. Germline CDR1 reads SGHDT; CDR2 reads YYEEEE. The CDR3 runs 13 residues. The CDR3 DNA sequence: TGTGCCAGCAACTGGCGGGCAGTACACGAGCAGTACTTC. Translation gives CASNWRAVHEQYF.

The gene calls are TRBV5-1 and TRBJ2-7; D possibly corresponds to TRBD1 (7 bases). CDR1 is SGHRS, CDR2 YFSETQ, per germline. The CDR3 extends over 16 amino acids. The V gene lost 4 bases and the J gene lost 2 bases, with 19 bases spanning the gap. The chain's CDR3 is CASSPEHRGGTYEQYF. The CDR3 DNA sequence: TGCGCCAGCAGCCCGGAACACAGGGGAGGAACCTACGAGCAGTACTTC.

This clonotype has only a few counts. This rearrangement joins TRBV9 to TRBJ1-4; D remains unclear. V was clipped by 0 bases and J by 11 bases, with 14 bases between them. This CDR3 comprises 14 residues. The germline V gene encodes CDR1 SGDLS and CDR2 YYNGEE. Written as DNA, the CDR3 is TGTGCCAGCAGCGTAGATACAGCGCCGTCGAAACTGTTTTTT. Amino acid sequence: CASSVDTAPSKLFF.

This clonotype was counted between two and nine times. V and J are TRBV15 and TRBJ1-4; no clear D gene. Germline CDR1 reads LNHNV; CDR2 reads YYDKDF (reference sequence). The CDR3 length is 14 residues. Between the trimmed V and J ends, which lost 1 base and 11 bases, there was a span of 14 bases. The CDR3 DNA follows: TGTGCCACCAGCAGAGTGGGCGGCGCTGGGAAACTGTTTTTT. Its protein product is CATSRVGGAGKLFF.

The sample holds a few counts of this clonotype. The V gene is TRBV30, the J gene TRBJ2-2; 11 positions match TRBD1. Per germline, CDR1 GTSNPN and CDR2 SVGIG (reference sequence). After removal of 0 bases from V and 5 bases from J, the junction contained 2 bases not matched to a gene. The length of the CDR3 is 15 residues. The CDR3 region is CAWSVGTGGTGELFF. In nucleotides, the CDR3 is TGTGCCTGGAGTGTAGGGACAGGGGGGACCGGGGAGCTGTTTTTT.

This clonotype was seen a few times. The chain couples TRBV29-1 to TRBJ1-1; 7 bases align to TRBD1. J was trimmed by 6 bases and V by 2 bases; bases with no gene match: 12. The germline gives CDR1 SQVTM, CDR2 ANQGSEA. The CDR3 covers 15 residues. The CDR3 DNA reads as TGCAGCGTTGAATTGGGCAGGGGGACTTTCGCTGAAGCTTTCTTT. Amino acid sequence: CSVELGRGTFAEAFF.

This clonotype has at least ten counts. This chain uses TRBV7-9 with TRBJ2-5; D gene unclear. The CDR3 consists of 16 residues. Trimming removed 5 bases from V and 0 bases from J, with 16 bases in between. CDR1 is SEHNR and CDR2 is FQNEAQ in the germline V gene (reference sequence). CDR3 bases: TGTGCCAGCAGCCCCCGGGTGGGGAAGTACCAAGAGACCCAGTACTTC. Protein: CASSPRVGKYQETQYF.

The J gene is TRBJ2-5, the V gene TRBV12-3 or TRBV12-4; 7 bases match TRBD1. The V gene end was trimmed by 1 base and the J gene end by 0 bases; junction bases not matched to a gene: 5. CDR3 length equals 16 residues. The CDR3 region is CASSLVQGEYQETQYF. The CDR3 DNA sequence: TGTGCCAGCAGTTTAGTGCAGGGGGAGTACCAAGAGACCCAGTACTTC.

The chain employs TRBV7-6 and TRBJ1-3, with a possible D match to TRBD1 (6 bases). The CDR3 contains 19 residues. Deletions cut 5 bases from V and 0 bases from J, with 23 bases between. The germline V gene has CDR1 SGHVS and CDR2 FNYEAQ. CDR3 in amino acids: CASSPRTRDTLSSGNTIYF. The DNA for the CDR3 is TGTGCCAGCAGCCCACGGACGAGGGACACCCTGAGCTCTGGAAACACCATATATTTT.

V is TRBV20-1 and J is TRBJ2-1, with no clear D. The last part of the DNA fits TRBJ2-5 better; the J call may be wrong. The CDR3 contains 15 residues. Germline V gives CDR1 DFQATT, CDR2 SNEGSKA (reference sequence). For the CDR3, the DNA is TGCAGTGCTCGCTCCCCGACTCAGGCCATGGAGACCCAGTACTTC. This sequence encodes CSARSPTQAMETQYF.

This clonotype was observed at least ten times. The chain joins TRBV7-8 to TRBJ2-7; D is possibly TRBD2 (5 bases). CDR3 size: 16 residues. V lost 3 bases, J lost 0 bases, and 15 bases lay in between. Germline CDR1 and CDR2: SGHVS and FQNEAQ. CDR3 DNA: TGTGCCAGCAGCTTCGAGGCACGGAGGAGCTCCTACGAGCAGTACTTC. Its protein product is CASSFEARRSSYEQYF.

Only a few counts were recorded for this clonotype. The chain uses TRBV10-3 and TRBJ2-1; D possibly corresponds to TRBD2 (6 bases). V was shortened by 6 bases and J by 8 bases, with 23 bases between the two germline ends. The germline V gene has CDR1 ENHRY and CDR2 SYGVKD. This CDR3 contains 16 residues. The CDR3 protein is CAISGGGRGIGYEQFF. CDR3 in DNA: TGTGCCATCAGCGGGGGAGGCCGGGGGATAGGCTATGAGCAGTTCTTC.

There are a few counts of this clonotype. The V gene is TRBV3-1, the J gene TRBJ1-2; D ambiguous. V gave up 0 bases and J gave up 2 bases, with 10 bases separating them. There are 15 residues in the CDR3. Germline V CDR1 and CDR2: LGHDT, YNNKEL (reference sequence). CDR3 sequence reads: CASSQDLSGNYGYTF. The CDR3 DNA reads TGTGCCAGCAGCCAAGATTTATCAGGAAACTATGGCTACACCTTC.

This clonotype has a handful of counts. The DNA for the CDR3 is TGTGCCAGCGCCAGCGGGGGGGCAAAAGAGACCCAGTACTTC. It specifies CASASGGAKETQYF. The chain has TRBV6-6 and TRBJ2-5; 10 bases align to TRBD2. The CDR3 contains 14 residues. Germline V lookup: CDR1 MNHNY, CDR2 SVGAGI (reference sequence). V was clipped by 8 bases and J by 3 bases; unmatched bases: 6.

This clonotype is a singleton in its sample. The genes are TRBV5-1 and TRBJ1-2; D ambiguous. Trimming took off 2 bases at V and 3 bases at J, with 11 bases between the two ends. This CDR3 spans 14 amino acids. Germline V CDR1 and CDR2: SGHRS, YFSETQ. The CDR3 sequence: CASSLEAFDYGYTF. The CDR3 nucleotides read TGCGCCAGCAGCTTAGAAGCGTTTGACTATGGCTACACCTTC.

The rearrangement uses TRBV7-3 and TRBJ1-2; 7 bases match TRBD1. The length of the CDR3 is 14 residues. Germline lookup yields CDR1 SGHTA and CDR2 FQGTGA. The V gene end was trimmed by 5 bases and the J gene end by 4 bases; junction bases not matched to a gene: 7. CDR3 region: CASSRDSFTYGYTF. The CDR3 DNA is TGTGCCAGCAGCCGGGACAGCTTCACCTATGGCTACACCTTC.

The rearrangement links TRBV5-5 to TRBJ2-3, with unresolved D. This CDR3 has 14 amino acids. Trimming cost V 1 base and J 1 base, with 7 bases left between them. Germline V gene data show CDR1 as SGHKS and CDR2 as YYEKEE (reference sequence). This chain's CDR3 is CASSLYGGTDTQYF. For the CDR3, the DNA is TGTGCCAGCAGCTTGTATGGGGGCACAGATACGCAGTATTTT.

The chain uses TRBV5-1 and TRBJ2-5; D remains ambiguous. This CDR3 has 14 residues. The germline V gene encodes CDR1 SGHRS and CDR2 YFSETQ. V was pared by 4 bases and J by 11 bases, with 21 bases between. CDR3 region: CASSPDTVGLEQYF. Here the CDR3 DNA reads TGCGCCAGCAGCCCTGACACCGTCGGGTTGGAGCAGTACTTC.

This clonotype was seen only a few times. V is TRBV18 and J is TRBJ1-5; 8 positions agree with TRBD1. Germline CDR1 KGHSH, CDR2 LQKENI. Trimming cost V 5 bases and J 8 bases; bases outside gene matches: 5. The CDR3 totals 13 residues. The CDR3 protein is CASSSDRGEPQHF. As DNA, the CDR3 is TGTGCCAGCTCATCAGACAGGGGTGAGCCCCAGCATTTT. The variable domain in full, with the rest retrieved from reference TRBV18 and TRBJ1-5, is NAGVMQNPRHLVRRRGQEARLRCSPMKGHSHVYWYRQLPEEGLKFMVYLQKENIIDESGMPKERFSAEFPKEGPSILRIQQVVRGDSAAYFCASSSDRGEPQHFGDGTRLSIL.

DNA of the CDR3: TGTGCCAGCTCACCTTTTCCCGCGACAGGGGGCGGAGAGACCCAGTACTTC. It is translated as CASSPFPATGGGETQYF. J is TRBJ2-5 and V is TRBV18, with 10 positions matching TRBD1. CDR1 KGHSH and CDR2 LQKENI come from the germline V gene. The V gene end was trimmed by 3 bases and the J gene end by 4 bases; junction bases not matched to a gene: 11. The CDR3 is 17 residues long.

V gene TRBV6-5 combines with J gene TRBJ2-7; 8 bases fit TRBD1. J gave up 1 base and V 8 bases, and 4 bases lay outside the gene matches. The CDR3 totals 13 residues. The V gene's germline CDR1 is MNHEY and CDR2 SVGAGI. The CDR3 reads CASSTGESYEQYF. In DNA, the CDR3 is TGTGCCAGCTCGACAGGGGAGTCCTACGAGCAGTACTTC.

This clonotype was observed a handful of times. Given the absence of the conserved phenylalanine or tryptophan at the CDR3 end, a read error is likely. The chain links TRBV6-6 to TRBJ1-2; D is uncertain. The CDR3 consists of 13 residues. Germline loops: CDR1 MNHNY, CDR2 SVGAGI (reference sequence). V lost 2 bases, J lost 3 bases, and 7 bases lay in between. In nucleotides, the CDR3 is TGTGCCAGCAGTTACCTCAAGGACTATGGCTACACCCTC. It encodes CASSYLKDYGYTL.

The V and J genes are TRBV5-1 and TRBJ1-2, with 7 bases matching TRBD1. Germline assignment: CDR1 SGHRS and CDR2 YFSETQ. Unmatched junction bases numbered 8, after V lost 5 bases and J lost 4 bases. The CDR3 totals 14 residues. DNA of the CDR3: TGCGCCAGCAGGCCAAACAGGGGAGGCTATGGCTACACCTTC. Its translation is CASRPNRGGYGYTF.

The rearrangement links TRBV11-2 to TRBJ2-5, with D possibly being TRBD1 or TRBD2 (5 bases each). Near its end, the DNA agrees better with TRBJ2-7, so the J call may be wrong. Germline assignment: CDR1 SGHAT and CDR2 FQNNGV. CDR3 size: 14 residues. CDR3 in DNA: TGTGCCAGCAGCTTAGCGTGGGGGACCTACGAGCAGTACTTC. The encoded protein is CASSLAWGTYEQYF.

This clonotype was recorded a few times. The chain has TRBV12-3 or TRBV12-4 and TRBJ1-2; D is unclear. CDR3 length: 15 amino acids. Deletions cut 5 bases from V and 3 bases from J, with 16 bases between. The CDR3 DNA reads TGTGCCAGCAGTCGTGGACGAAACGGAGACTATGGCTACACCTTC. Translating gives CASSRGRNGDYGYTF.

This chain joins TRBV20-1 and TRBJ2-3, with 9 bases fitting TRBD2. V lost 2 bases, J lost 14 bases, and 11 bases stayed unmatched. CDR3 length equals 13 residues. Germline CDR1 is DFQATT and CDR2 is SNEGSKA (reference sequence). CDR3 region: CSARSTSGGHLYF. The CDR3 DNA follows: TGCAGTGCTAGATCGACTAGCGGAGGCCACCTGTATTTT.

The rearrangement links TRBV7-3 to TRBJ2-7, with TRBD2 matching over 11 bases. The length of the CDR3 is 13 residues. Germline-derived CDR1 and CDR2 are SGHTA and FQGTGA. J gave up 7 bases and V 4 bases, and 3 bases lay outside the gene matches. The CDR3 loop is CASSSRLAGEQYF. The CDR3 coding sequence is TGTGCCAGCAGCTCTAGACTAGCGGGGGAGCAGTACTTC.